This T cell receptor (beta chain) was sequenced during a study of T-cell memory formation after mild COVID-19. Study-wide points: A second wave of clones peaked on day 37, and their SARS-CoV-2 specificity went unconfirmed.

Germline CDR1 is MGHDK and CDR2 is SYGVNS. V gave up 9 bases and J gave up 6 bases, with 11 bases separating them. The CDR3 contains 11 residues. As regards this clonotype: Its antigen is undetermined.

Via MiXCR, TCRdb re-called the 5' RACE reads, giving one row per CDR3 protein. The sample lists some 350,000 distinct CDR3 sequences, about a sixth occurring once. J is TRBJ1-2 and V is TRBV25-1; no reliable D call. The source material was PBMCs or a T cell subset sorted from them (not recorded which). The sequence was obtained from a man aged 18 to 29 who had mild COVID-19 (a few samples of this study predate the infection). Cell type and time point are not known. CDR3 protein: CASKDGDGYTF. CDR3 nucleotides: TGTGCCAGTAAAGACGGCGATGGCTACACCTTC.